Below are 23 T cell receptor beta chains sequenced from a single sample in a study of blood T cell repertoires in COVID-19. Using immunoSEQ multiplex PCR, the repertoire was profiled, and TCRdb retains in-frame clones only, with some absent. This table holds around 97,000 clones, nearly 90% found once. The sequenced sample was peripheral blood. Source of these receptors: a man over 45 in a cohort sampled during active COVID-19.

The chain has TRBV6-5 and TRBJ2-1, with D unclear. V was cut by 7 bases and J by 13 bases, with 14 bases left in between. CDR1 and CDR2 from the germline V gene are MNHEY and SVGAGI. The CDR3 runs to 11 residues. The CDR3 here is CASNDGQSQFF. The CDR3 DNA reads TGTGCCAGCAACGATGGGCAGTCCCAGTTCTTC.

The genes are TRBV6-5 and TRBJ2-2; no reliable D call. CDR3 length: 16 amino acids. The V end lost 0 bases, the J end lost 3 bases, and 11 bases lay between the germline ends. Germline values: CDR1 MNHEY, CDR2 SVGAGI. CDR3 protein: CASSYSSVSYTGELFF. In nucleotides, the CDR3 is TGTGCCAGCAGTTACTCATCAGTTTCCTACACCGGGGAGCTGTTTTTT.

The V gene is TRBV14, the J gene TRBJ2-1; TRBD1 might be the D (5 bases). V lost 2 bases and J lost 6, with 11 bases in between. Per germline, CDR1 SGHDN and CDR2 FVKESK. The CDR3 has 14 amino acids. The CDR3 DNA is TGTGCCAGCAGCCAACTAACAGGCGGCAATGAGCAGTTCTTC. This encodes CASSQLTGGNEQFF.

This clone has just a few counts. CDR3 sequence (DNA): TGTGCCAGTAGTAGCCGCGAGAAAGGAGAACTTTTTCAGCCCCAGCATTTT. Its protein product is CASSSREKGELFQPQHF. V usage is TRBV19 and J usage is TRBJ1-5, with no clear D. The V gene's germline CDR1 is LNHDA and CDR2 SQIVND (reference sequence). The germline V and J ends were trimmed by 4 bases and 6 bases, with 22 bases remaining between them. This CDR3 region has 17 residues.

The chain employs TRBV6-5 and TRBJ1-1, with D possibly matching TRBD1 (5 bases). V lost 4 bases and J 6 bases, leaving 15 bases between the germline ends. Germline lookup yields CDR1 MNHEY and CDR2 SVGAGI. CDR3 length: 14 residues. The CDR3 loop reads CASSSSAAGAEAFF. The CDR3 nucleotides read TGTGCCAGCAGTTCCTCAGCGGCGGGGGCTGAAGCTTTCTTT.

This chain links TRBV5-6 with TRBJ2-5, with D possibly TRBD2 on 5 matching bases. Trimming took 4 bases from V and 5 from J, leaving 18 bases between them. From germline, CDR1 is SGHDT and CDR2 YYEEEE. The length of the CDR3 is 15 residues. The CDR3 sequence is CASSPIGRTRETQYF. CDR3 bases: TGTGCCAGCAGCCCCATCGGACGGACTCGGGAGACCCAGTACTTC.

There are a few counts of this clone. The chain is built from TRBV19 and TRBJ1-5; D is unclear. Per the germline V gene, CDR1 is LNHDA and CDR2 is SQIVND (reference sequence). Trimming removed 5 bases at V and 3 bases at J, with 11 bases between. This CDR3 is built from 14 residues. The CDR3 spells CASSFNNNNQPQHF. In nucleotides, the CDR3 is TGTGCCAGTAGTTTCAACAATAACAATCAGCCCCAGCATTTT.

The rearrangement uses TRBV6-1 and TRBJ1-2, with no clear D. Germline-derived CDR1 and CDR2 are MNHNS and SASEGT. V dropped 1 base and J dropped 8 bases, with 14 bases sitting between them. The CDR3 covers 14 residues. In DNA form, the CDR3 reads TGTGCCAGCAGTGAAGTAACACGAGGATTAGGCTACACCTTC. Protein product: CASSEVTRGLGYTF.

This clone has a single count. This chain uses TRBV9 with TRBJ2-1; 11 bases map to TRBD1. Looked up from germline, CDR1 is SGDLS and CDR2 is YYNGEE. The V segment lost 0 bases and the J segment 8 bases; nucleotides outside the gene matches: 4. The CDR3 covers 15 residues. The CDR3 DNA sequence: TGTGCCAGCAGCGTAGCAGGACAGGGGGCCCATGAGCAGTTCTTC. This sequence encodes CASSVAGQGAHEQFF.

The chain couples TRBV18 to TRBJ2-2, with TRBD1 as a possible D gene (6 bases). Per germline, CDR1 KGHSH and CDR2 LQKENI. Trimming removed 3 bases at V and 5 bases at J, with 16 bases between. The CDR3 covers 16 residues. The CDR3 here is CASSPQNTGRTGELFF. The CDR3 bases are TGTGCCAGCTCACCGCAGAATACAGGGCGTACCGGGGAGCTGTTTTTT. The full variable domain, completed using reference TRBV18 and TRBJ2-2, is NAGVMQNPRHLVRRRGQEARLRCSPMKGHSHVYWYRQLPEEGLKFMVYLQKENIIDESGMPKERFSAEFPKEGPSILRIQQVVRGDSAAYFCASSPQNTGRTGELFFGEGSRLTVL.

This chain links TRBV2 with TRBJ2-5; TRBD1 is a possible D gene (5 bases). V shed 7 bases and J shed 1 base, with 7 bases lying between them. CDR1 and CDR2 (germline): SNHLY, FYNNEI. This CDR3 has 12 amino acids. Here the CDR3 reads CASKTVQETQYF. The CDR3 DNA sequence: TGTGCCAGCAAGACAGTCCAAGAGACCCAGTACTTC.

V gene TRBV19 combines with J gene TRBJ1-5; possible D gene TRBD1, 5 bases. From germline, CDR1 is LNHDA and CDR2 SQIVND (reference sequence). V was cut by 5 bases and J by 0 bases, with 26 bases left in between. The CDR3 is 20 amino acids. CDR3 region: CASSAPSLGGARYSNQPQHF. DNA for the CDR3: TGTGCCAGTAGTGCACCTTCCTTAGGAGGGGCCCGATATAGCAATCAGCCCCAGCATTTT.

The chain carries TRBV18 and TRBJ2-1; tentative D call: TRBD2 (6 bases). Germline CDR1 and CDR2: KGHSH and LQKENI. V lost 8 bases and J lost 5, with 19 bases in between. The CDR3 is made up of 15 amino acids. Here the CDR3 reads CASRGDAGRNNEQFF. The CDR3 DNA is TGTGCCAGCCGCGGGGACGCGGGGAGGAACAATGAGCAGTTCTTC.

CDR3 protein: CASSFRGGLPGELFF. In DNA form, the CDR3 reads TGTGCCAGCAGTTTCCGGGGGGGCCTCCCCGGGGAGCTGTTTTTT. The gene calls are TRBV6-5 and TRBJ2-2; 8 bases are shared with TRBD2. This CDR3 is built from 15 residues. The V gene's germline CDR1 is MNHEY and CDR2 SVGAGI. After removal of 4 bases from V and 6 bases from J, the junction contained 7 bases not matched to a gene.

Written as DNA, the CDR3 is TGCGCCAGCAGCCGAGAGGACAGGGCGAACACTGAAGCTTTCTTT. This encodes CASSREDRANTEAFF. This chain connects TRBV5-1 to TRBJ1-1, with 8 bases that match TRBD1. The J segment lost 1 base and the V segment lost 4 bases, leaving 6 bases of the junction unmatched. The CDR3 loop spans 15 amino acids. Germline CDR1 and CDR2: SGHRS and YFSETQ. Full variable domain (remainder filled in from reference TRBV5-1 and TRBJ1-1): KAGVTQTPRYLIKTRGQQVTLSCSPISGHRSVSWYQQTPGQGLQFLFEYFSETQRNKGNFPGRFSGRQFSNSRSEMNVSTLELGDSALYLCASSREDRANTEAFFGQGTRLTVV.

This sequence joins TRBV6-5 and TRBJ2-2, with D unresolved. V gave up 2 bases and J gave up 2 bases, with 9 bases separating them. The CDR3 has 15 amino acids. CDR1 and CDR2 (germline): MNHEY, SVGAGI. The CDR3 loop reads CASSYAQTNTGELFF. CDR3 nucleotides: TGTGCCAGCAGTTACGCACAGACAAACACCGGGGAGCTGTTTTTT.

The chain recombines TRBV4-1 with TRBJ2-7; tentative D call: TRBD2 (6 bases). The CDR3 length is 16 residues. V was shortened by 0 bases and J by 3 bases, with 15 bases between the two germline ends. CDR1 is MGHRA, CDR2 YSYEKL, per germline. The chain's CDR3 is CASSQDTGGPIYEQYF. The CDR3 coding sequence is TGCGCCAGCAGCCAAGATACCGGGGGTCCTATCTACGAGCAGTACTTC.

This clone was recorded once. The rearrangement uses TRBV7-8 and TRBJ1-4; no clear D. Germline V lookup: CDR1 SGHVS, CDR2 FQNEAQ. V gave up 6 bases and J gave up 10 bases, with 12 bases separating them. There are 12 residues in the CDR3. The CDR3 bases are TGTGCCAGCAGTCTACCTTCTGGAAAACTGTTTTTT. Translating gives CASSLPSGKLFF.

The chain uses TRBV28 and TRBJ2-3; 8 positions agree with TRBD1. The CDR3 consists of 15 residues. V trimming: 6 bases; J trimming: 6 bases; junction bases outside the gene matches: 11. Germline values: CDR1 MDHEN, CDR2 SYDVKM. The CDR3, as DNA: TGTGCCAGCAGCCGCGGACAGGGCGGCCTGGATACGCAGTATTTT. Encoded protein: CASSRGQGGLDTQYF.

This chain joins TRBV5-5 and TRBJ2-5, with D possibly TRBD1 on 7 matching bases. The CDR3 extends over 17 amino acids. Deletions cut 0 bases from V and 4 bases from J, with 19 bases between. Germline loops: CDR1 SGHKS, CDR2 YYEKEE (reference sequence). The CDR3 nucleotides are TGTGCCAGCAGCTTGGGTCGGGCAGGGGGGAACCTAGAGACCCAGTACTTC. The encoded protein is CASSLGRAGGNLETQYF.

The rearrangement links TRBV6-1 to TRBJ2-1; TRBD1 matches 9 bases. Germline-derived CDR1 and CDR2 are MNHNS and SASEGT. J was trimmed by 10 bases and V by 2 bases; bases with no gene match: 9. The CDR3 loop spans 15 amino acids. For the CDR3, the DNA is TGTGCCAGCAGTGAACGTGGGACAGGGTCATTCGAGCAGTTCTTC. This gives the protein CASSERGTGSFEQFF.

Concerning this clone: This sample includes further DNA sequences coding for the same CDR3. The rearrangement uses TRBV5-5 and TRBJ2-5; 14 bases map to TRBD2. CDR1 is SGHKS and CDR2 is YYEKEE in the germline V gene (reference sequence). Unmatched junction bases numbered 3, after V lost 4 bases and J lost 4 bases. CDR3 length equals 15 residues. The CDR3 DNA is TGTGCCAGCAGCCCCGGACTAGCGGGGGGAGAGACCCAGTACTTC. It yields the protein CASSPGLAGGETQYF.

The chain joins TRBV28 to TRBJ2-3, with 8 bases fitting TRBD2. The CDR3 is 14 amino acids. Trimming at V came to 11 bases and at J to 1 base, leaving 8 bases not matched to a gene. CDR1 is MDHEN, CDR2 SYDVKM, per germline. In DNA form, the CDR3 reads TGTGCCTCAGCACGAGCGGGGGGCACAGATACGCAGTATTTT. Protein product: CASARAGGTDTQYF.